This T cell receptor beta chain was recorded in a study of CD8 T cells in Susac syndrome (dated by TCRdb to about 2019). About the full investigation: Whether CD8+ T cell activation and differentiation in Susac syndrome was antigen driven was tested using repertoire sequencing.

RNA was extracted using the RNeasy kit, and roughly 0.5 to 1 microgram was reverse transcribed with random hexamers. The immunoSEQ multiplex PCR assay, which covers 54 Vbeta and 13 Jbeta segments, was used to amplify TCR beta CDR3 regions. Bias from PCR amplification was corrected by using a synthetic template baseline for primer optimization and for computational correction. The paper's data handling went like this. Reads were annotated to V, D and J genes per IMGT and analyzed with immunoSEQ Analyzer, keeping only productive sequences. Clonality was computed as one minus Shannon entropy normalized by log2 of the number of productive unique sequences. For each patient and control, public and private clones were evaluated within the 100 most prevalent clones. Clones were defined as Susac-specific when absent from the healthy and MS cohorts, from fewer than 1,300 published viral clones and from other ImmuneACCESS disease sequences. In-frame beta chains were kept once TCRdb had trimmed the public reads at Q25 with fastp and called clones with MiXCR. Records with the same CDR3 protein are collapsed into one entry carrying the most frequent genes and DNA. For this entry, the V and J calls and clone size follow TCRdb and not the study's own pipeline. Here the sample has about 120,000 distinct CDR3 sequences; roughly 94% occur a single time. 0.095% to 0.1% of the sample is held by the ten biggest clonotypes.

V is pruned by 3 bases and J by 2 bases, leaving 6 bases of the junction without a gene match. The CDR3, cysteine through phenylalanine, is 15 amino acids long. Just the 45-base CDR3 DNA is kept, in frame starting at base 1. The CDR1 and CDR2 encoded by the germline V gene are KGHSH and LQKENI. Peripheral blood CD8+ and CD4+ T cells from healthy donors, Susac syndrome patients and multiple sclerosis patients were profiled by high-throughput TCR beta sequencing. The healthy donors served as controls matched for age and sex. Bulk CD8+ and CD4+ T cells were purified by magnetic negative isolation, while CD8+ TEMRA cells were enriched using FACS. Blood was collected in EDTA tubes and processed within 24 hours, with PBMCs isolated through density gradient centrifugation. PBMCs intended for TCR sequencing were frozen in liquid nitrogen and were later thawed in a 37 degrees C water bath. The sorted or isolated CD4+, CD8+ and CD8+ TEMRA cells reached a purity of at least 90%.

For this clonotype: Its antigen remains undetermined. No much larger clonotype is one base removed from it; base qualities were not supplied.

General findings and caveats noted by the study authors: The TCR sequencing and HLA analysis was acknowledged to have included a relatively small number of individuals.

This sequence originates from a human donor in good health. What was sequenced was CD4+ T cells from PBMCs. The rearranged segments are TRBV18 and TRBJ2-7; 8 bases in the junction line up with TRBD1. The nucleotides read TGTGCCAGCTCACCTGCTGGACAGGGAGCCTACGAGCAGTACTTC. This sequence encodes CASSPAGQGAYEQYF.